The clone carrying this TCR beta chain was observed once. RNA, once extracted, was reverse transcribed into cDNA for use as the sequencing template. The table came from immunoSEQ multiplex PCR; TCRdb's copy has only in-frame clones and leaves some out. Here the sample spans roughly 92,000 clones, just over 70% being singletons. V lost 4 bases to trimming and J lost 4 bases; unmatched junction nucleotides: 19. The CDR3 covers 19 residues. The V gene's germline CDR1 is LGHNA and CDR2 YSLEER. This sample stems from a study of CD8+ T cells in alopecia areata. Treatment noted: oral pan-JAK inhibitor, 5-10 mg twice daily.

The chain uses TRBV4-3 and TRBJ2-7, with TRBD2 matching over 10 bases. Here the sequenced sample was CD8+ T cells sorted from blood, taken at week 44, from a patient treated with tofacitinib. This receptor was identified in a human donor with alopecia areata. The CDR3 protein is CASSPAGPNLAGDPYEQYF. For the CDR3, the DNA is TGCGCCAGCAGCCCAGCCGGGCCGAACCTAGCGGGGGATCCTTACGAGCAGTACTTC.